A selection of T cell receptor beta chains follows, all from one sample in a study of blood T cell repertoires in COVID-19. Here immunoSEQ multiplex PCR was the method, and the copy in TCRdb shows in-frame clones only, minus some. Of roughly 15,000 clones in the sample, approximately 84% were seen once. The sequencing input was peripheral blood. The origin of the receptors is a human donor in a cohort sampled during active COVID-19. CDR3s leave out the opening cysteine and the closing phenylalanine or tryptophan.

CDR3 protein | V gene | CDR3 length
ASSLGTSSEQF | TRBV12-3/TRBV12-4 | 11
ASRRLAVGELF | TRBV5-6 | 11
ASSLSDEQF | TRBV12-3/TRBV12-4 | 9
ASGAFGVTQY | TRBV12-3/TRBV12-4 | 10
ASSETRLAGGSSYNEQF | TRBV6-1 | 17
ASSPGTSGTVYEQY | TRBV9 | 14
ASSVSSHPTDTQY | TRBV6-2/TRBV6-3 | 13
ASAMGQGDGYT | TRBV12-5 | 11
ASSEEAGRQEQY | TRBV6-4 | 12
ASRAPRSGGYQPQH | TRBV19 | 14
AISEQIVPGELF | TRBV10-3 | 12
ASSSYTHGKNIQY | TRBV28 | 13
ASSYLGGYNEQF | TRBV6-5 | 12
ASSLRSAGTAGNTIY | TRBV5-6 | 15